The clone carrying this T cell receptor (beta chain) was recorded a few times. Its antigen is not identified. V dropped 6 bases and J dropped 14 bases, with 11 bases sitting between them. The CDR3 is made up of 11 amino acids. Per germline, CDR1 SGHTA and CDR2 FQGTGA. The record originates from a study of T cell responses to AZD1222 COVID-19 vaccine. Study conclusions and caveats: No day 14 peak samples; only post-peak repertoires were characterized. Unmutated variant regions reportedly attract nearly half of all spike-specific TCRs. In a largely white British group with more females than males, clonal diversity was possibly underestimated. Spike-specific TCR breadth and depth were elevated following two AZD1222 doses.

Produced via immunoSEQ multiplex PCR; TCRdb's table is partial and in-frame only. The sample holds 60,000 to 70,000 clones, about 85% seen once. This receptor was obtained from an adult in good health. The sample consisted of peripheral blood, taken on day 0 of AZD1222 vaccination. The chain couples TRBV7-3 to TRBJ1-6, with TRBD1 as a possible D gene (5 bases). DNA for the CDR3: TGTGCCAGCAGGTCGTTGGGGGCCCTCCACTTT. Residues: CASRSLGALHF.